The 15 T cell receptor beta chains below all came from one sample that was sequenced in a study of T cell changes during pregnancy in multiple sclerosis. Libraries were prepared by immunoSEQ multiplex PCR; TCRdb keeps only in-frame clonotypes and omits some of them. The table lists about 59,000 clones, roughly nine tenths of them singletons. Sequencing used peripheral blood, obtained before pregnancy. The receptor source for this set is a female donor with multiple sclerosis, enrolled in a pregnancy study.

This chain joins TRBV29-1 and TRBJ2-7; perhaps TRBD1 as D (6 bases). Germline lookup yields CDR1 SQVTM and CDR2 ANQGSEA. The CDR3 is 12 residues long. The V end was cut by 4 bases, the J end by 2 bases, with 9 bases between. DNA of the CDR3: TGCAGCGTTGTTCAGGGGACCTACGAGCAGTACTTC. Translated: CSVVQGTYEQYF.

The V gene is TRBV15, the J gene TRBJ1-2, with 12 bases that match TRBD1. The CDR3 runs to 16 residues. Per germline, CDR1 LNHNV and CDR2 YYDKDF (reference sequence). After removal of 1 base from V and 4 bases from J, the junction contained 4 bases not matched to a gene. The CDR3 DNA reads TGTGCCACCAGCAGAGTGGGACAGGGGGCGGGCTATGGCTACACCTTC. This gives the protein CATSRVGQGAGYGYTF.

This sequence joins TRBV5-1 and TRBJ2-3, with 7 bases identical to TRBD1. After removal of 5 bases from V and 3 bases from J, the junction contained 9 bases not matched to a gene. The CDR3 loop spans 15 amino acids. CDR1 SGHRS and CDR2 YFSETQ come from the germline V gene. CDR3 DNA sequence: TGCGCCAGCAGTTCTACAGGGGCCACGACAGATACGCAGTATTTT. Protein product: CASSSTGATTDTQYF.

This clone has a single count. V gene TRBV9 combines with J gene TRBJ1-4, with a tentative D call TRBD1 (5 bases). The CDR3 totals 16 residues. V was clipped by 0 bases and J by 3 bases, with 12 bases between them. Germline values: CDR1 SGDLS, CDR2 YYNGEE. The CDR3 region is CASSVGGGGSNEKLFF. For the CDR3, the DNA is TGTGCCAGCAGCGTAGGCGGGGGAGGTTCTAATGAAAAACTGTTTTTT.

This chain connects TRBV6-1 to TRBJ2-1; 7 bases line up with TRBD2. The germline CDR1 and CDR2 sequences are MNHNS and SASEGT. V lost 4 bases to trimming and J lost 10 bases; unmatched junction nucleotides: 10. This CDR3 contains 14 residues. Here the CDR3 reads CASSAKTSFGEQFF. CDR3 nucleotide sequence: TGTGCCAGCAGTGCAAAGACTAGCTTTGGCGAGCAGTTCTTC.

This chain uses TRBV2 with TRBJ1-6; TRBD1 aligns across 7 bases. Trimming at V came to 2 bases and at J to 7 bases, leaving 2 bases not matched to a gene. The length of the CDR3 is 14 residues. The germline V gene has CDR1 SNHLY and CDR2 FYNNEI. The DNA for the CDR3 is TGTGCCAGCAGTGAATACAGGGGAAATTCACCCCTCCACTTT. It is translated as CASSEYRGNSPLHF.

CDR3 amino acids: CASSELGTQGPPQHF. The DNA of the CDR3 is TGTGCCAGCAGTGAACTCGGTACACAGGGACCGCCCCAGCATTTT. V and J are TRBV2 and TRBJ1-5, with TRBD1 as a possible D gene (6 bases). The CDR3 is 15 residues long. The V and J ends lost 2 bases and 9 bases respectively, with 17 bases between them. CDR1 is SNHLY, CDR2 FYNNEI, per germline.

This sequence joins TRBV19 and TRBJ1-6; TRBD1 aligns across 8 bases. The CDR3 is made up of 16 amino acids. Germline assignment: CDR1 LNHDA and CDR2 SQIVND (reference sequence). J lost 4 bases, V lost 7 bases, and 9 bases had no gene match. The CDR3, as DNA: TGTGCCAGTATGGAGGAGGACAGGGCTTATAATTCACCCCTCCACTTT. It is translated as CASMEEDRAYNSPLHF.

The chain has TRBV29-1 and TRBJ2-7; D is unclear. Per germline, CDR1 SQVTM and CDR2 ANQGSEA. The CDR3 length is 12 residues. The V and J ends lost 5 bases and 0 bases respectively, with 8 bases between them. This CDR3 is CSVIKSSYEQYF. The CDR3, as DNA: TGCAGCGTTATTAAGAGCTCCTACGAGCAGTACTTC.

This sequence joins TRBV5-6 and TRBJ2-1; 11 bases align to TRBD1. This CDR3 contains 16 residues. Losses at the gene ends were 5 bases for V and 1 base for J; bases not matched to a gene: 5. Germline CDR1 SGHDT, CDR2 YYEEEE. The DNA for the CDR3 is TGTGCCAGCAGGGAAGGGACAGGGGGTTCCTACAATGAGCAGTTCTTC. This encodes CASREGTGGSYNEQFF.

The chain employs TRBV19 and TRBJ1-1; tentatively, D is TRBD1 (6 bases). CDR3 length equals 17 residues. The V gene lost 6 bases and the J gene lost 0 bases, with 20 bases spanning the gap. The germline CDR1 and CDR2 sequences are LNHDA and SQIVND (reference sequence). The CDR3 is CASRALGAGGVNTEAFF. In DNA, the CDR3 is TGTGCCAGTAGGGCCTTGGGGGCGGGGGGGGTGAACACTGAAGCTTTCTTT.

The rearrangement uses TRBV4-3 and TRBJ2-1; a possible D gene is TRBD2 (6 bases). With 3 bases removed from V and 6 bases from J, the gap between germline ends came to 21 bases. Germline V gene lookup returns CDR1 LGHNA and CDR2 YSLEER. This CDR3 is built from 17 residues. As DNA, the CDR3 is TGCGCCAGCAGCCAGGCGGCGGGGCTAGCTCTAAGCAATGAGCAGTTCTTC. Its translation is CASSQAAGLALSNEQFF.

The CDR3 protein is CASSRDPLNTGELFF. The CDR3 DNA follows: TGTGCCAGCAGTCGGGATCCTTTAAACACCGGGGAGCTGTTTTTT. V is TRBV7-2 and J is TRBJ2-2, with a possible D match to TRBD2 (5 bases). V was cut by 6 bases and J by 2 bases, with 13 bases left in between. This CDR3 contains 15 residues. Germline CDR1 is SGHTA and CDR2 is FQGNSA.

With respect to this clone: In the same sample, other DNA sequences code for this CDR3. This rearrangement joins TRBV6-5 to TRBJ2-3; possible D gene TRBD2, 6 bases. Germline loops: CDR1 MNHEY, CDR2 SVGAGI. The CDR3 is 14 residues long. V lost 2 bases and J lost 3, with 9 bases in between. CDR3 nucleotide sequence: TGTGCCAGCAGTTACCCAGGGACTACAGATACGCAGTATTTT. It encodes CASSYPGTTDTQYF.

The V gene is TRBV7-6, the J gene TRBJ2-7, with no clear D. The CDR3 is made up of 14 amino acids. Between the trimmed V and J ends, which lost 0 bases and 2 bases, there was a span of 8 bases. Germline CDR1 reads SGHVS; CDR2 reads FNYEAQ. The CDR3 region is CASSLASRTYEQYF. As DNA, the CDR3 is TGTGCCAGCAGCTTAGCAAGCAGGACCTACGAGCAGTACTTC.